This TCR beta chain was observed in a study of T-cell memory formation after mild COVID-19. V gave up 5 bases and J gave up 1 base, with 18 bases separating them. This CDR3 region has 16 residues. TCRdb re-analysed the 5' RACE reads in MiXCR, keeping a single row per CDR3 protein. The top ten hold approximately 2.3% of the sample, which has more than 120,000 distinct CDR3 sequences, 15% to 20% seen once. Sequenced: PBMCs or a T cell subset sorted from them (not recorded which). The clonotype originates from an adult woman who had mild COVID-19 (a few samples of this study predate the infection). Cell type and time point are not known. J is TRBJ2-7 and V is TRBV12-3 or TRBV12-4; D gene uncertain. The CDR3 here is CASSPRLRHGSYEQYF. The CDR3 nucleotides are TGTGCCAGCAGTCCCCGGTTGAGGCACGGGTCCTACGAGCAGTACTTC.